Listed here are 14 T cell receptor beta chains from one sample, sequenced in a study of blood T cell repertoires in COVID-19. Profiled with immunoSEQ multiplex PCR; TCRdb holds only in-frame clones, not every one. The sample holds approximately 200,000 clones; 70% to 90% are singletons and the top ten take roughly 4.9%. Sequences were obtained from PBMCs or T cells enriched from blood (not recorded which). The receptor source for this set is a woman aged 25 to 45 who had been exposed to COVID-19.

The chain links TRBV7-9 to TRBJ2-2; D call uncertain. CDR1 and CDR2 (germline): SEHNR, FQNEAQ (reference sequence). The CDR3 extends over 15 amino acids. Trimming cost V 1 base and J 0 bases, with 6 bases left between them. This CDR3 is CASSLGTTNTGELFF. The CDR3 DNA reads TGTGCCAGCAGCTTAGGTACAACGAACACCGGGGAGCTGTTTTTT.

Of note for this clone: Other nucleotide sequences in the sample specify the same CDR3. The chain uses TRBV5-1 and TRBJ1-2; D perhaps matches TRBD1 (6 bases). The germline V gene has CDR1 SGHRS and CDR2 YFSETQ. The CDR3 contains 13 residues. Between the trimmed V and J ends, which lost 4 bases and 5 bases, there was a span of 12 bases. This CDR3 reads CASSLGTPYGYTF. The CDR3 DNA follows: TGCGCCAGCAGCCTAGGGACACCTTATGGCTACACCTTC.

The gene calls are TRBV10-3 and TRBJ1-2; 7 bases line up with TRBD1. V lost 10 bases, J lost 2 bases, and 10 bases stayed unmatched. Germline lookup yields CDR1 ENHRY and CDR2 SYGVKD. CDR3 length: 14 amino acids. The CDR3 loop reads CATLPGQKNYGYTF. The CDR3 DNA is TGTGCCACTCTTCCGGGACAGAAAAACTATGGCTACACCTTC.

The genes are TRBV7-2 and TRBJ1-2; D is possibly TRBD1 (6 bases). CDR3 length: 14 amino acids. Germline CDR1 reads SGHTA; CDR2 reads FQGNSA. Trimming cost V 3 bases and J 7 bases, with 15 bases left between them. The CDR3: CASSFSTGSGGYTF. CDR3 sequence (DNA): TGTGCCAGCAGCTTCTCTACAGGGAGCGGTGGCTACACCTTC.

This sequence joins TRBV5-5 and TRBJ1-1; D remains unclear. Germline lookup yields CDR1 SGHKS and CDR2 YYEKEE (reference sequence). This CDR3 comprises 16 residues. V lost 0 bases and J lost 0, with 12 bases in between. The DNA of the CDR3 is TGTGCCAGCAGCTTGGGTCTAGGAGGGTTGAACACTGAAGCTTTCTTT. Translated, it gives CASSLGLGGLNTEAFF.

Judged by abundance, this clone is medium-sized. J is TRBJ1-1 and V is TRBV24-1; tentative D call: TRBD1 (5 bases). V was shortened by 2 bases and J by 10 bases, with 13 bases between the two germline ends. The CDR3 totals 13 residues. The V gene's germline CDR1 is KGHDR and CDR2 SFDVKD. The CDR3 nucleotides read TGTGCCACCAGTGATTGGGGCGGGGTAGGAGCTTTCTTT. Protein sequence: CATSDWGGVGAFF.

This chain connects TRBV19 to TRBJ2-7; a possible D gene is TRBD1 (6 bases). Per the germline V gene, CDR1 is LNHDA and CDR2 is SQIVND (reference sequence). V lost 5 bases to trimming and J lost 0 bases, with 11 bases between them. CDR3 size: 14 residues. The CDR3 coding sequence is TGTGCCAGTAGTGTGACAGGTCTCTCCTACGAGCAGTACTTC. This codes for CASSVTGLSYEQYF.

The rearrangement joins TRBV19 to TRBJ1-6, with 8 nucleotides matching TRBD1. Unmatched junction bases numbered 13, after V lost 6 bases and J lost 6 bases. The CDR3 is 17 amino acids. CDR1 and CDR2 (germline): LNHDA, SQIVND (reference sequence). CDR3: CASRALDRGEGNSPLHF. The CDR3, as DNA: TGTGCCAGTAGGGCTTTAGACAGGGGTGAAGGTAATTCACCCCTCCACTTT.

The chain combines TRBV5-1 with TRBJ2-3; D is possibly TRBD1 (7 bases). This CDR3 region has 14 residues. CDR1 is SGHRS and CDR2 is YFSETQ in the germline V gene. Trimming shortened V by 5 bases and J by 2 bases, and 12 bases separated the two germline ends. The CDR3 DNA sequence: TGCGCCAGCAGTCAGGGGGGTTTCACAGATACGCAGTATTTT. Residues: CASSQGGFTDTQYF.

The rearrangement joins TRBV9 to TRBJ1-5; 7 bases are a match to TRBD1. The CDR3 totals 16 residues. The germline V gene has CDR1 SGDLS and CDR2 YYNGEE. Losses at the gene ends were 3 bases for V and 2 bases for J; bases not matched to a gene: 8. The CDR3 reads CASSEGALSGNQPQHF. In nucleotides, the CDR3 is TGTGCCAGCAGCGAGGGGGCCCTTTCCGGCAATCAGCCCCAGCATTTT.

The V call is TRBV6-1, the J call TRBJ1-5; TRBD1 agrees at 10 bases. V lost 4 bases, J lost 3 bases, and 12 bases stayed unmatched. Germline CDR1 and CDR2: MNHNS and SASEGT. The CDR3 length is 18 residues. The CDR3 DNA is TGTGCCAGCAGTGCTCCGGGACAGGGGATATCCAACAATCAGCCCCAGCATTTT. Protein sequence: CASSAPGQGISNNQPQHF.

The chain is built from TRBV30 and TRBJ1-2; 12 bases are a match to TRBD1. V lost 3 bases and J lost 6; bases outside the gene matches: 14. CDR3 size: 17 residues. Germline V lookup: CDR1 GTSNPN, CDR2 SVGIG (reference sequence). As DNA, the CDR3 is TGTGCCTGGAGAATCCCATTCGGGGACAGGGGGCAGGATGGCTACACCTTC. Translated, it gives CAWRIPFGDRGQDGYTF. Full variable domain (remainder filled in from reference TRBV30 and TRBJ1-2): SQTIHQWPATLVQPVGSPLSLECTVEGTSNPNLYWYRQAAGRGLQLLFYSVGIGQISSEVPQNLSASRPQDRQFILSSKKLLLSDSGFYLCAWRIPFGDRGQDGYTFGSGTRLTVV.

The rearrangement uses TRBV25-1 and TRBJ2-2; tentative D call: TRBD2 (6 bases). This CDR3 region has 13 residues. The germline V gene encodes CDR1 MGHDK and CDR2 SYGVNS. V was trimmed by 7 bases and J by 5 bases, leaving 11 bases between them. The DNA of the CDR3 is TGTGCCAGCACCGGAGGGGAAACCGGGGAGCTGTTTTTT. Its translation is CASTGGETGELFF.

DNA of the CDR3: TGCGCCAGCAGCCAAGTCCCTCCGGGAGGGAAGAACACTGAAGCTTTCTTT. Translated, it gives CASSQVPPGGKNTEAFF. The chain uses TRBV4-1 and TRBJ1-1; D ambiguous. CDR3 length equals 17 residues. The V end was cut by 1 base, the J end by 1 base, with 16 bases between. Germline V gene sequence: CDR1 MGHRA, CDR2 YSYEKL.